The rows below give T cell receptor beta chains drawn from one sample of a study of CD8+CD57+ T cells in acquired aplastic anemia. TCRdb re-analysed the reads in MiXCR, keeping a single row per CDR3 protein. Of about 170,000 distinct CDR3 sequences listed, less than 60% were seen once; the top ten hold under 1.2%. Sequencing was carried out using sorted CD4+, CD8+, or CD8+CD57+ T cells (not recorded which) from PBMCs. The source of these receptors is a human donor with aplastic anemia. Each CDR3 is given with its conserved first and last residue. Fields, in order: J gene, clone size, V gene, D gene, CDR3 protein, CDR3 DNA. The D gene is left open where the match is weak. The size field is filled for only some rows; it gives once, few, many or a size class.

j_call: TRBJ1-2
clone_size: many
v_call: TRBV5-6
d_call: .
cdr3_aa: CASSRYDRRNYGYTF
cdr3_nt: TGTGCCAGCAGCCGATACGACAGGAGGAACTATGGCTACACCTTC

j_call: TRBJ1-6
clone_size: many
v_call: TRBV20-1
d_call: .
cdr3_aa: CSARDKASSYNSPLHF
cdr3_nt: TGCAGTGCTAGAGATAAGGCGAGCTCCTATAATTCACCCCTCCACTTT

j_call: TRBJ2-7
clone_size: .
v_call: TRBV24-1
d_call: .
cdr3_aa: CATSAGWGEQYF
cdr3_nt: TGTGCCACCAGTGCGGGTTGGGGTGAGCAGTACTTC

j_call: TRBJ2-5
clone_size: few
v_call: TRBV7-7
d_call: TRBD2
cdr3_aa: CASSSSGSSETQYF
cdr3_nt: TGTGCTAGCAGTTCGAGCGGGAGCTCAGAGACCCAGTACTTC

j_call: TRBJ2-5
clone_size: .
v_call: TRBV2
d_call: .
cdr3_aa: CASSEGLEETQYF
cdr3_nt: TGTGCCAGCAGCGAGGGGTTAGAAGAGACCCAGTACTTC

j_call: TRBJ2-6
clone_size: many
v_call: TRBV7-9
d_call: .
cdr3_aa: CASLGTRGANVLTF
cdr3_nt: TGTGCCAGCTTGGGAACCAGGGGGGCCAACGTCCTGACTTTC

j_call: TRBJ2-3
clone_size: .
v_call: TRBV4-2
d_call: .
cdr3_aa: CASSRAVGGITGTDTQYF
cdr3_nt: TGTGCCAGCAGTCGGGCAGTGGGGGGCATAACTGGCACAGATACGCAGTATTTT

j_call: TRBJ1-1
clone_size: .
v_call: TRBV11-2
d_call: .
cdr3_aa: CASSIQGRVEAFF
cdr3_nt: TGTGCCAGCAGCATTCAGGGTAGGGTTGAAGCTTTCTTT

j_call: TRBJ2-1
clone_size: many
v_call: TRBV12-3/TRBV12-4
d_call: .
cdr3_aa: CASSLGLRREQFF
cdr3_nt: TGTGCCAGCAGTTTAGGCCTAAGACGGGAGCAGTTCTTC

j_call: TRBJ2-2
clone_size: .
v_call: TRBV19
d_call: .
cdr3_aa: CASNREGRSTGELFF
cdr3_nt: TGTGCCAGTAACCGAGAGGGGAGGAGCACCGGGGAGCTGTTTTTT

j_call: TRBJ1-2
clone_size: many
v_call: TRBV6-1
d_call: .
cdr3_aa: CASSEDMSGFGYGYTF
cdr3_nt: TGTGCCAGCAGTGAGGACATGTCGGGGTTTGGCTATGGCTACACCTTC

j_call: TRBJ1-5
clone_size: many
v_call: TRBV4-1
d_call: .
cdr3_aa: CASSLGHFSNQPQHF
cdr3_nt: TGCGCCAGCAGCCTCGGACATTTTAGCAATCAGCCCCAGCATTTT

j_call: TRBJ2-7
clone_size: many
v_call: TRBV2
d_call: TRBD2
cdr3_aa: CASKGGGAEEQYF
cdr3_nt: TGTGCCAGCAAGGGCGGGGGGGCTGAAGAGCAGTACTTC

j_call: TRBJ2-1
clone_size: once
v_call: TRBV12-5
d_call: .
cdr3_aa: CASGLVIRSLRGYNEQFF
cdr3_nt: TGTGCTAGTGGTTTGGTAATCAGGTCCCTACGAGGATACAATGAGCAGTTCTTC

j_call: TRBJ2-7
clone_size: .
v_call: TRBV10-1
d_call: TRBD1
cdr3_aa: CASSEYDRGLVEQYF
cdr3_nt: TGCGCCAGCAGTGAGTATGACAGGGGGCTCGTCGAGCAGTACTTC

j_call: TRBJ2-5
clone_size: few
v_call: TRBV7-8
d_call: .
cdr3_aa: CATEGLQETQYF
cdr3_nt: TGTGCCACCGAGGGACTTCAAGAGACCCAGTACTTC

j_call: TRBJ2-7
clone_size: .
v_call: TRBV19
d_call: TRBD1
cdr3_aa: CASTRQGTYEQYF
cdr3_nt: TGTGCCAGTACCCGACAGGGTACCTACGAGCAGTACTTC

j_call: TRBJ1-3
clone_size: many
v_call: TRBV7-6
d_call: .
cdr3_aa: CASSRTTDSGNTIYF
cdr3_nt: TGTGCCAGCAGCCGAACGACGGACTCTGGAAACACCATATATTTT

j_call: TRBJ1-2
clone_size: many
v_call: TRBV5-4
d_call: .
cdr3_aa: CASTEGARYGYTF
cdr3_nt: TGTGCCAGCACAGAAGGGGCCCGCTATGGCTACACCTTC

j_call: TRBJ2-3
clone_size: .
v_call: TRBV7-6
d_call: TRBD2
cdr3_aa: CASRRTSGGPDTQYF
cdr3_nt: TGTGCCAGCAGACGGACTAGCGGGGGGCCAGATACGCAGTATTTT

j_call: TRBJ2-3
clone_size: many
v_call: TRBV12-3/TRBV12-4
d_call: .
cdr3_aa: CASRPGGTTQYF
cdr3_nt: TGTGCCAGCAGGCCAGGGGGGACTACGCAGTATTTT

j_call: TRBJ2-6
clone_size: .
v_call: TRBV29-1
d_call: .
cdr3_aa: CSVARDVHSGANVLTF
cdr3_nt: TGCAGCGTTGCCCGGGACGTACACTCTGGGGCCAACGTCCTGACTTTC

j_call: TRBJ1-6
clone_size: .
v_call: TRBV15
d_call: TRBD1
cdr3_aa: CATSSDPRTGNSPLHF
cdr3_nt: TGTGCCACCAGCAGTGACCCGCGGACAGGAAATTCACCCCTCCACTTT

j_call: TRBJ2-7
clone_size: .
v_call: TRBV20-1
d_call: TRBD1
cdr3_aa: CSARDWTGGTYEQYF
cdr3_nt: TGCAGTGCTAGAGATTGGACAGGGGGTACGTACGAGCAGTACTTC

j_call: TRBJ2-3
clone_size: .
v_call: TRBV29-1
d_call: .
cdr3_aa: CSVENGVAESTDTQYF
cdr3_nt: TGCAGCGTTGAAAATGGGGTAGCGGAAAGCACAGATACGCAGTATTTT

j_call: TRBJ2-7
clone_size: .
v_call: TRBV5-5
d_call: TRBD1
cdr3_aa: CASSQGQGRYEQYF
cdr3_nt: TGTGCCAGCAGCCAAGGACAGGGGAGATACGAGCAGTACTTC

j_call: TRBJ1-2
clone_size: many
v_call: TRBV7-2
d_call: .
cdr3_aa: CASSLAAGAGYGYTF
cdr3_nt: TGTGCCAGCAGCTTAGCGGCCGGGGCAGGCTATGGCTACACCTTC

j_call: TRBJ2-7
clone_size: many
v_call: TRBV6-1
d_call: .
cdr3_aa: CASSERVGGQSYEQYF
cdr3_nt: TGTGCCAGCAGTGAAAGGGTGGGGGGGCAATCCTACGAGCAGTACTTC

j_call: TRBJ2-5
clone_size: .
v_call: TRBV20-1
d_call: .
cdr3_aa: CSARGGSNQETQYF
cdr3_nt: TGCAGTGCTAGGGGCGGGTCGAACCAAGAGACCCAGTACTTC

j_call: TRBJ1-4
clone_size: .
v_call: TRBV6-1
d_call: .
cdr3_aa: CASSANGLNGGEKLFF
cdr3_nt: TGTGCCAGCAGCGCCAATGGACTAAATGGAGGGGAAAAACTGTTTTTT

j_call: TRBJ2-7
clone_size: .
v_call: TRBV20-1
d_call: .
cdr3_aa: CSARTSYEQYF
cdr3_nt: TGCAGTGCACGGACCTCCTACGAGCAGTACTTC

j_call: TRBJ2-7
clone_size: .
v_call: TRBV29-1
d_call: .
cdr3_aa: CSVETTQPYEQYF
cdr3_nt: TGCAGCGTTGAAACAACCCAGCCCTACGAGCAGTACTTC

j_call: TRBJ2-7
clone_size: .
v_call: TRBV18
d_call: .
cdr3_aa: CASSPGGERYF
cdr3_nt: TGTGCCAGCTCTCCGGGGGGCGAGCGGTACTTC

j_call: TRBJ2-2
clone_size: .
v_call: TRBV3-1
d_call: TRBD1
cdr3_aa: CASSPQGAGISGELFF
cdr3_nt: TGTGCCAGCAGCCCCCAGGGGGCCGGGATATCCGGGGAGCTGTTTTTT

j_call: TRBJ2-7
clone_size: .
v_call: TRBV15
d_call: .
cdr3_aa: CATSRAPLDEQYF
cdr3_nt: TGTGCCACCAGCAGAGCCCCCTTGGACGAGCAGTACTTC

j_call: TRBJ2-1
clone_size: .
v_call: TRBV15
d_call: .
cdr3_aa: CATSTRQARYNEQFF
cdr3_nt: TGTGCCACCAGCACTAGACAGGCACGATACAATGAGCAGTTCTTC

j_call: TRBJ1-1
clone_size: .
v_call: TRBV6-1
d_call: .
cdr3_aa: CASSEHSRIIEASF
cdr3_nt: TGTGCCAGCAGTGAACACAGTCGGATAATCGAAGCTTCCTTT

j_call: TRBJ1-2
clone_size: many
v_call: TRBV18
d_call: TRBD1
cdr3_aa: CASSGGQIYGYTF
cdr3_nt: TGTGCCAGCTCAGGGGGACAGATCTATGGCTACACCTTC

j_call: TRBJ1-2
clone_size: many
v_call: TRBV3-1
d_call: .
cdr3_aa: CASSKGNGYTF
cdr3_nt: TGTGCCAGCAGTAAAGGGAATGGCTACACCTTC

j_call: TRBJ1-6
clone_size: few
v_call: TRBV19
d_call: TRBD1
cdr3_aa: CASMGTGGNSPLHF
cdr3_nt: TGTGCCAGTATGGGGACAGGCGGGAATTCACCCCTCCACTTT